Listed here are 11 T cell receptor beta chains from one sample, sequenced in a study of blood T cells in healthy people across ages. Using a J-beta primer mix together with a sample-barcoded 5' primer, a second PCR was run for roughly 6 to 11 cycles. TCRdb redid the calling of the 5' RACE reads with MiXCR, one entry per CDR3 protein. Of approximately 770,000 distinct CDR3 sequences listed, roughly 60% are singletons. The sequencing input was blood. The origin of the receptors is a man aged 30 to 39 in good health.

The rearrangement links TRBV25-1 to TRBJ2-1, with D perhaps matching TRBD1 (5 bases). The CDR3 contains 12 residues. Germline CDR1 MGHDK, CDR2 SYGVNS. V was cut by 7 bases and J by 10 bases, with 14 bases left in between. The CDR3 bases are TGTGCCAGCACGCCAGGGAAGAACGAGCAGTTCTTC. Translated, it gives CASTPGKNEQFF.

The chain joins TRBV21-1 to TRBJ2-5; TRBD2, the table's D call, was not compared with the DNA. TRBJ2-7 explains the end of the DNA better; the J call may be wrong. TRBV21-1 is deemed a pseudogene. The CDR3 is 11 residues long. The CDR3 sequence is CASISPREQYF. The DNA of the CDR3 is TGTGCCAGCATTTCCCCTCGCGAGCAGTACTTC.

This clonotype has more than one count but fewer than ten. V is TRBV5-6 and J is TRBJ2-5, with D perhaps matching TRBD1 (6 bases). This CDR3 has 17 amino acids. Germline CDR1 SGHDT, CDR2 YYEEEE. V was clipped by 2 bases and J by 5 bases, with 22 bases between them. CDR3 amino acids: CASSLFFVGAGVETQYF. Here the CDR3 DNA reads TGTGCCAGCAGCTTATTCTTCGTGGGGGCAGGAGTGGAGACCCAGTACTTC.

The chain is built from TRBV11-2 and TRBJ1-4; D call uncertain. The V gene lost 1 base and the J gene lost 6 bases, with 9 bases spanning the gap. CDR1 SGHAT and CDR2 FQNNGV come from the germline V gene. The CDR3 totals 14 residues. This CDR3 reads CASSLAGPHEKLFF. CDR3 coding DNA: TGTGCCAGCAGCTTAGCTGGACCCCATGAAAAACTGTTTTTT.

The V and J genes are TRBV2 and TRBJ2-1; TRBD2 might be the D (6 bases). The DNA end favors TRBJ2-7, so the J call may be wrong. Germline-derived CDR1 and CDR2 are SNHLY and FYNNEI. This CDR3 region has 13 residues. Written as DNA, the CDR3 is TGTGCCAGCACGGGCGGGACCTACAATGAGCAGTACTTC. It is translated as CASTGGTYNEQYF.

The chain combines TRBV12-3 or TRBV12-4 with TRBJ1-2, with TRBD1 matching 9 bases. The CDR3 loop spans 14 amino acids. V shed 6 bases, J shed 6 bases, and the junction held 8 bases outside the gene matches. In nucleotides, the CDR3 is TGTGCCAGCAGGCGACAGGGGGAGGTGGATGGCTACACCTTC. Translating gives CASRRQGEVDGYTF.

The V gene is TRBV5-6, the J gene TRBJ2-5; D uncertain. The end of the DNA is better explained by TRBJ2-7, so the J call may be wrong. Germline CDR1 and CDR2: SGHDT and YYEEEE. The CDR3 sequence is 13 residues long. CDR3 in DNA: TGTGCCAGCAGCCGAAAGGGTGTGGGCGAGCAGTACTTC. Translated: CASSRKGVGEQYF.

This chain connects TRBV29-1 to TRBJ2-3, with D possibly matching TRBD2 (6 bases). Germline values: CDR1 SQVTM, CDR2 ANQGSEA. V was shortened by 5 bases and J by 6 bases, with 21 bases between the two germline ends. The CDR3 spans 15 residues. The CDR3 spells CSVRGGDLIADTQYF. CDR3 in DNA: TGCAGCGTTCGCGGCGGGGACCTTATTGCGGATACGCAGTATTTT.

This clonotype was seen only a few times. The chain links TRBV20-1 to TRBJ1-5; no definite D call. Per germline, CDR1 DFQATT and CDR2 SNEGSKA (reference sequence). V dropped 5 bases and J dropped 1 base, with 12 bases sitting between them. The CDR3 extends over 14 amino acids. CDR3 sequence reads: CSASSGGSNQPQHF. For the CDR3, the DNA is TGCAGTGCTTCCAGTGGTGGCAGCAATCAGCCCCAGCATTTT.

This sequence joins TRBV2 and TRBJ2-1; no clear D. The V gene lost 3 bases and the J gene lost 4 bases, with 7 bases spanning the gap. The germline V gene encodes CDR1 SNHLY and CDR2 FYNNEI. The CDR3 is 13 residues long. CDR3 protein: CASSEDGYNEQFF. CDR3 sequence (DNA): TGTGCCAGCAGTGAGGACGGATACAATGAGCAGTTCTTC.

The chain combines TRBV6-2 or TRBV6-3 with TRBJ1-2; 12 nucleotides line up with TRBD1. V shed 7 bases, J shed 7 bases, and the junction held 16 bases outside the gene matches. The CDR3 loop spans 17 amino acids. Germline V lookup: CDR1 MNHEY, CDR2 SVGEGT. The DNA for the CDR3 is TGTGCCAGCATCGAGGCCGGGACAGGGGGCGTTATGACTGGCTACACCTTC. Translated, it gives CASIEAGTGGVMTGYTF.